What follows are 10 T cell receptor beta chains derived from one specimen sequenced in a study of CD8 T cells in Susac syndrome. A quantity of roughly 0.5 to 1 ug RNA underwent reverse transcription using random hexamers. TCRdb itself ran the immunoSEQ multiplex PCR reads through MiXCR, one entry per CDR3 protein. The table records around 150,000 distinct CDR3 sequences, 95% of them present only once. Sequenced: CD8+ T cells from PBMCs. Receptors originate from a human donor with Susac syndrome.

The chain joins TRBV4-1 to TRBJ2-2; 9 bases match TRBD1. V was pared by 3 bases and J by 5 bases, with 1 base of the junction left unmatched. Per the germline V gene, CDR1 is MGHRA and CDR2 is YSYEKL. This CDR3 is 14 amino acids long. The CDR3 loop reads CASSQGQGTGELFF. CDR3 nucleotide sequence: TGCGCCAGCAGCCAGGGACAGGGAACCGGGGAGCTGTTTTTT.

The chain employs TRBV9 and TRBJ2-1, with 7 bases lining up with TRBD2. The CDR3 covers 15 residues. Per germline, CDR1 SGDLS and CDR2 YYNGEE. With 2 bases clipped from V and 2 bases from J, the junction kept 4 bases outside the gene matches. CDR3 sequence: CASSVTSATYNEQFF. The CDR3 DNA reads as TGTGCCAGCAGCGTTACTAGCGCGACCTACAATGAGCAGTTCTTC.

This sequence joins TRBV5-1 and TRBJ2-1; D perhaps matches TRBD2 (6 bases). The V end was cut by 5 bases, the J end by 10 bases, with 13 bases between. CDR3 size: 12 residues. Germline-derived CDR1 and CDR2 are SGHRS and YFSETQ. The CDR3 coding sequence is TGCGCCAGCAGGGCCGGGGAGGCCGAGCAGTTCTTC. Its translation: CASRAGEAEQFF.

In DNA, the CDR3 is TGCAGTGCTACCCAATTATCGGACACTGAAGCTTTCTTT. Amino acids: CSATQLSDTEAFF. The chain uses TRBV20-1 and TRBJ1-1, with D uncertain. V lost 4 bases to trimming and J lost 3 bases, with 12 bases between them. CDR1 and CDR2 from the germline V gene are DFQATT and SNEGSKA (reference sequence). The CDR3 sequence is 13 residues long.

The chain joins TRBV24-1 to TRBJ2-7; D unclear. The ends were cut back, 7 bases at V and 4 bases at J, with 10 bases in the middle. The length of the CDR3 is 12 residues. CDR1 KGHDR and CDR2 SFDVKD come from the germline V gene. The CDR3 DNA reads as TGTGCCACCAGCGGGCCGAATTACGAGCAGTACTTC. Amino acids: CATSGPNYEQYF.

The rearrangement joins TRBV4-1 to TRBJ2-7, with D possibly matching TRBD2 (6 bases). V gave up 1 base and J gave up 3 bases, with 13 bases separating them. The length of the CDR3 is 15 residues. Germline CDR1 MGHRA, CDR2 YSYEKL. The chain's CDR3 is CASSQVKGGDYEQYF. The CDR3 coding sequence is TGCGCCAGCAGCCAAGTAAAGGGAGGAGACTACGAGCAGTACTTC.

The chain links TRBV7-9 to TRBJ2-1; no reliable D call. The CDR3 totals 13 residues. V dropped 1 base and J dropped 8 bases, with 9 bases sitting between them. In germline, CDR1 is SEHNR, CDR2 FQNEAQ (reference sequence). CDR3: CASSLVSGDEQFF. CDR3 bases: TGTGCCAGCAGCTTAGTCAGTGGGGATGAGCAGTTCTTC.

This clonotype appeared once. The genes are TRBV4-2 and TRBJ2-5; no firm D call. Trimming removed 1 base at V and 2 bases at J, with 8 bases between. CDR1 is LGHNA, CDR2 YNFKEQ, per germline. The CDR3 has 14 amino acids. CDR3 sequence (DNA): TGTGCCAGCAGCCAAGTTGGGTCACAAGAGACCCAGTACTTC. It encodes CASSQVGSQETQYF.

V and J are TRBV24-1 and TRBJ2-1; D is uncertain. The V end was cut by 0 bases, the J end by 10 bases, with 6 bases between. The CDR3 is made up of 12 amino acids. CDR1 is KGHDR and CDR2 is SFDVKD in the germline V gene. The CDR3 here is CATSDLQLEQFF. Written as DNA, the CDR3 is TGTGCCACCAGTGATTTGCAATTAGAGCAGTTCTTC.

The J gene is TRBJ2-1, the V gene TRBV28; 8 positions agree with TRBD2. The CDR3 contains 16 residues. The ends lost 8 bases at V and 5 bases at J; junction bases unmatched: 14. Per germline, CDR1 MDHEN and CDR2 SYDVKM. Here the CDR3 DNA reads TGTGCCAGCTCCGTTCTTGTCGCGGGAGGTCACAATGAGCAGTTCTTC. Protein product: CASSVLVAGGHNEQFF.